Following are 5 T cell receptor beta chains from one sample sequenced in a study of Ad26.COV2.S vaccination and SARS-CoV-2 variants. Treatment here: 15 to 20 received Ad26.COV2.S at low or high dose, single or two shots; about 5 received placebo; per-sample allocation not given. Day 63 following the first vaccine or placebo injection was when the samples were taken. The method was immunoSEQ multiplex PCR; TCRdb's version includes in-frame clones alone and lacks a portion of them. The table has about 420,000 clones, roughly 88% seen once; the top ten hold about 3.6%. Sequenced here: peripheral blood, sampled in a trial of Ad26.COV2.S vaccine versus placebo. The receptors derive from a person aged 18-65 years who received the Ad26.COV2.S COVID-19 vaccine or a placebo.

This sequence joins TRBV5-1 and TRBJ2-7; TRBD1 aligns across 8 bases. The germline gives CDR1 SGHRS, CDR2 YFSETQ. This CDR3 contains 15 residues. Unmatched junction bases numbered 11, after V lost 4 bases and J lost 5 bases. The DNA of the CDR3 is TGCGCCAGCAGCGCCGGACAGGGAGGAGGCGACGAGCAGTACTTC. The encoded protein is CASSAGQGGGDEQYF. Combining the CDR3 with reference TRBV5-1 and TRBJ2-7 gives the whole variable domain KAGVTQTPRYLIKTRGQQVTLSCSPISGHRSVSWYQQTPGQGLQFLFEYFSETQRNKGNFPGRFSGRQFSNSRSEMNVSTLELGDSALYLCASSAGQGGGDEQYFGPGTRLTVT.

The gene calls are TRBV6-2 or TRBV6-3 and TRBJ1-1, with a tentative D call TRBD1 (5 bases). Trimming pared 5 bases from V and 1 base from J, leaving 11 bases between. The CDR3 covers 14 residues. CDR1 MNHEY and CDR2 SVGEGT come from the germline V gene. CDR3: CASSDRGRNTEAFF. DNA of the CDR3: TGTGCCAGCAGTGACAGAGGGCGGAACACTGAAGCTTTCTTT.

The chain has TRBV12-3 or TRBV12-4 and TRBJ1-2; D gene unclear. The CDR3 runs 12 residues. Trimming left V 5 bases short and J 3 bases short, with 7 bases between. The CDR3 coding sequence is TGTGCCAGCAGTCCCGGCTACTATGGCTACACCTTC. Translation gives CASSPGYYGYTF.

The genes are TRBV30 and TRBJ2-7; the D gene is possibly TRBD2 (6 bases). Germline V gene lookup returns CDR1 GTSNPN and CDR2 SVGIG (reference sequence). The CDR3 length is 15 residues. CDR3 protein: CAADRFGRIQYEQYF. As DNA, the CDR3 is TGTGCTGCCGACCGATTTGGGAGGATTCAATACGAGCAGTACTTC.

The chain joins TRBV19 to TRBJ1-2; no firm D call. The CDR3 spans 13 residues. V was trimmed by 5 bases and J by 8 bases, leaving 15 bases between them. Germline assignment: CDR1 LNHDA and CDR2 SQIVND (reference sequence). The CDR3 coding sequence is TGTGCCAGTAGTCCCGTAGCCCCTTACGGCTACACCTTC. Translation: CASSPVAPYGYTF.